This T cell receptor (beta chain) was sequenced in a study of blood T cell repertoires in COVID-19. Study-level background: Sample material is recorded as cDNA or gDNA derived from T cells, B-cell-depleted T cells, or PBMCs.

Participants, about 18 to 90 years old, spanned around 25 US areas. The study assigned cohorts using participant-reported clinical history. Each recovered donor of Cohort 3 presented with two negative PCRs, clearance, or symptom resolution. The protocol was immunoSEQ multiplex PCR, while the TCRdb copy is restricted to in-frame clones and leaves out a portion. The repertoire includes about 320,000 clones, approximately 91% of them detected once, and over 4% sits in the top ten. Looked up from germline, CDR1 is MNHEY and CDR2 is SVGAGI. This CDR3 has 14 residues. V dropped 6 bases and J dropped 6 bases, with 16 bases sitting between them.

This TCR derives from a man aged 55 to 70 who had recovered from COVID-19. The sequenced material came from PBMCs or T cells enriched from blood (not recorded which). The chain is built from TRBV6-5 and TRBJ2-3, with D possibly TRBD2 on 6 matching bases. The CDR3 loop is CASRSEGLADTQYF. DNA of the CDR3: TGTGCCAGCAGATCGGAGGGACTTGCCGATACGCAGTATTTT.